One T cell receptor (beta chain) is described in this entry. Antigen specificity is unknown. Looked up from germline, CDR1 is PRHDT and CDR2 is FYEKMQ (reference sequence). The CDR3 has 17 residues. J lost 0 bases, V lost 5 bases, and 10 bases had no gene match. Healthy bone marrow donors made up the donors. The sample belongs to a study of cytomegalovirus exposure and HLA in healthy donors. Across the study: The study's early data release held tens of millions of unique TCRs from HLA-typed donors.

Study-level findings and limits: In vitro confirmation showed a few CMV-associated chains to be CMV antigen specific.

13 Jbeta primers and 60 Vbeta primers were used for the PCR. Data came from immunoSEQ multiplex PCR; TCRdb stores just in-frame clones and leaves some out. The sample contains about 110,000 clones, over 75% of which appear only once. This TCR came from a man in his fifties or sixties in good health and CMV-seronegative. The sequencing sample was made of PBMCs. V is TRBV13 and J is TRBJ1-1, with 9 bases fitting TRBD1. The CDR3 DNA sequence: TGTGCCAGCAGCGTTACAGGGGGCGGTAGGATGAACACTGAAGCTTTCTTT. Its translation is CASSVTGGGRMNTEAFF. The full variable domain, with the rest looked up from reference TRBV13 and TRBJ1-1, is AAGVIQSPRHLIKEKRETATLKCYPIPRHDTVYWYQQGPGQDPQFLISFYEKMQSDKGSIPDRFSAQQFSDYHSELNMSSLELGDSALYFCASSVTGGGRMNTEAFFGQGTRLTVV.